This T cell receptor beta chain stems from a study of metastatic and nonmetastatic thyroid tumors (dated by TCRdb to about 2020). Background for the entire study: Repertoires were compared across peripheral blood and tumor or nodule tissue samples from malignant and benign thyroid patients. Overall results and qualifications from the work: In both blood and tumor samples, malignant tumors were reported to have significantly higher TCR beta diversity than benign nodules.

None of the patients had been given any treatment before thyroid surgery. Using T-cell receptor beta sequencing, the researchers looked back retrospectively at clinical samples from patients, gathered between the early 2010s and the late 2010s. This clone was recorded many times. The antigen this receptor binds is unknown. Qualities for individual bases were not recorded, and no much larger clone is one base off. Libraries came from PCR. The instrument given in TCRdb is Illumina HiSeq 4000. High-throughput sequencing was used to profile the TCR beta-chain CDR3 region of every patient. In the original analysis: Drawing on CDR3 differences between clinicopathological groups, the researchers built a classifier meant to tell apart patients with distant-metastatic papillary thyroid cancer. Repertoire diversity was assessed with the Shannon index, and tumor-blood repertoire similarity with the Morisita-Horn index. Using fastp trimming at Q25 and MiXCR clonotype assembly, TCRdb reanalyzed the public sequencing data and kept in-frame beta chains. V and J calls and clone size were set by TCRdb, not the authors. Counted in this sample were approximately 31,000 clones; 15% to 20% of them appeared once. Together, the top ten hold roughly 10% of the sample.

The trim is 6 bases for V and 0 bases for J, with a gap of 15 bases between the germline ends. Per the germline V gene, MNHNS is the CDR1 and SASEGT is the CDR2. Inclusive of the bounding cysteine and phenylalanine, the CDR3 is 16 residues long. Only the CDR3 part of the read is kept: 48 bases, read in frame from the first base. The sequenced sample consisted of blood. The sequence came from a female donor with papillary thyroid cancer or a benign thyroid nodule (not recorded which). Some clones in this sample may be carry-over from other donors' samples. This receptor chain uses TRBV6-1 and TRBJ2-1; TRBD1 is a possible D gene, resting on 5 matching bases. The CDR3 region has the sequence CASSSSTVSSYNEQFF. The DNA sequence reads TGTGCCAGCAGCAGCTCGACAGTTAGCTCCTACAATGAGCAGTTCTTC.